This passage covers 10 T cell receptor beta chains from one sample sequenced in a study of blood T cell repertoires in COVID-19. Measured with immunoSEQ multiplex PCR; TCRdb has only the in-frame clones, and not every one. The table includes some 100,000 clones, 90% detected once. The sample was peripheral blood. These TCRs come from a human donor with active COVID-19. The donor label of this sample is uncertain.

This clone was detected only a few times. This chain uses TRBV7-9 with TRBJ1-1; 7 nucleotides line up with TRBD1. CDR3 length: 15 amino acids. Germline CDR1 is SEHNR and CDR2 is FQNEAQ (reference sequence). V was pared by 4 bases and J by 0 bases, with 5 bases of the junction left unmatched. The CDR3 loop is CASSSGQRMNTEAFF. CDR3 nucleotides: TGTGCCAGCAGCTCGGGACAGCGGATGAACACTGAAGCTTTCTTT.

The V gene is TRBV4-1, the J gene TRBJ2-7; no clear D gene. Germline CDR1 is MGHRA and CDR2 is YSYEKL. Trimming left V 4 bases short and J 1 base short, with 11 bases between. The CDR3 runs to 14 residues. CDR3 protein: CASSRTAGSYEQYF. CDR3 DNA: TGCGCCAGCAGCCGTACGGCAGGTTCCTACGAGCAGTACTTC.

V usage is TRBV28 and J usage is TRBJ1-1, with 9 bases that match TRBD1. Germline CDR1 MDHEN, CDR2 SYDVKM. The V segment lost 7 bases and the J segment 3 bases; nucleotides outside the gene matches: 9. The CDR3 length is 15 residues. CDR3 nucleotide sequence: TGTGCCAGCACCTCACAGGGGGCCGGTGACACTGAAGCTTTCTTT. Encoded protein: CASTSQGAGDTEAFF.

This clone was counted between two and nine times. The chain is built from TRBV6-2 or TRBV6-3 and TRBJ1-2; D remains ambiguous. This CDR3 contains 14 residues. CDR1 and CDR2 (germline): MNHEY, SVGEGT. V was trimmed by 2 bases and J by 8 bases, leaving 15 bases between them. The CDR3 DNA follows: TGTGCCAGCAGTTACCCCGGGGTAGAGACGGGCTACACCTTC. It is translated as CASSYPGVETGYTF.

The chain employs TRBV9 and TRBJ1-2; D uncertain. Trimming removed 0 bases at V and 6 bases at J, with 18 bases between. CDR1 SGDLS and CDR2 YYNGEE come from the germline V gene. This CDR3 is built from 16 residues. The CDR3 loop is CASSVDPAPPGDGYTF. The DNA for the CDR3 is TGTGCCAGCAGCGTAGATCCCGCCCCCCCGGGAGATGGCTACACCTTC.

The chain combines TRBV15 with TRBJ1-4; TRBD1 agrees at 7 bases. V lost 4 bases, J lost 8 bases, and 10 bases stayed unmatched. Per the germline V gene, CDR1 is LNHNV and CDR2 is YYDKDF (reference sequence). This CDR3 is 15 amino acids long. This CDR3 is CATSTVRTGVEKLFF. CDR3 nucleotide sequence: TGTGCCACCAGCACAGTCAGGACAGGAGTAGAAAAACTGTTTTTT. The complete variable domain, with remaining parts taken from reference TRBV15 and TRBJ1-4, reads DAMVIQNPRYQVTQFGKPVTLSCSQTLNHNVMYWYQQKSSQAPKLLFHYYDKDFNNEADTPDNFQSRRPNTSFCFLDIRSPGLGDTAMYLCATSTVRTGVEKLFFGSGTQLSVL.

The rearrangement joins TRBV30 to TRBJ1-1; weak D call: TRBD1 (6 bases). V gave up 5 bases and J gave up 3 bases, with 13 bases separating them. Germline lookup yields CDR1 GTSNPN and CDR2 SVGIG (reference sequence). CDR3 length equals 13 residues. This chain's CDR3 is CAWSRGADTEAFF. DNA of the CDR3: TGTGCCTGGTCTCGGGGGGCCGACACTGAAGCTTTCTTT.

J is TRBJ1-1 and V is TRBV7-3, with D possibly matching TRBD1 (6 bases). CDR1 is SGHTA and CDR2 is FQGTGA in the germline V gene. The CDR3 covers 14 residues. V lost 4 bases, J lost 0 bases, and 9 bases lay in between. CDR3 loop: CASSSGQMNTEAFF. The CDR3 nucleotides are TGTGCCAGCAGCTCAGGACAGATGAACACTGAAGCTTTCTTT.

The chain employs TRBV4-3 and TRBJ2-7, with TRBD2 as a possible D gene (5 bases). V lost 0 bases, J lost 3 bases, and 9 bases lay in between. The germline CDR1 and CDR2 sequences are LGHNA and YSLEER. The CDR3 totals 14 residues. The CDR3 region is CASSQEVDYYEQYF. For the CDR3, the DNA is TGCGCCAGCAGCCAAGAAGTTGACTACTACGAGCAGTACTTC.

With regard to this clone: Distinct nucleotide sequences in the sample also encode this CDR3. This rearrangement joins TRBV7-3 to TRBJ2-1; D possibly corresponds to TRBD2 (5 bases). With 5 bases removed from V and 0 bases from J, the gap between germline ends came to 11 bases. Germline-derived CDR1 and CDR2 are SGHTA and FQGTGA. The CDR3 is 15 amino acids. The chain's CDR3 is CASSLGLASYNEQFF. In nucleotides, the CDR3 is TGTGCCAGCAGCCTCGGACTTGCCTCCTACAATGAGCAGTTCTTC.